The rows below give T cell receptor beta chains drawn from one sample of a study of sequential checkpoint blockade in melanoma. Generated by immunoSEQ multiplex PCR, the TCRdb table keeps only in-frame clones and is missing some. The sample has 40,000 or so clones, 86% seen once. The starting material was CD8+ T cells sorted from blood (inferred from file names), obtained from a patient given nivolumab and ipilimumab in sequence. The receptors were sampled from a human donor with melanoma. CDR3s include the opening cysteine and the closing phenylalanine or tryptophan. The order of the fields is J gene, clone size, D gene, V gene, CDR3 protein, CDR3 DNA. The D gene is left open where the match is weak. Expanded clones are given a class, and other clones once, few, many or no size at all.

j_gene: TRBJ2-3; abundance: NA; d_gene: TRBD2; v_gene: TRBV9; CDR3aa: CASSVDGGGGTDTQYF; CDR3nt: TGTGCCAGCAGCGTAGACGGGGGGGGTGGCACAGATACGCAGTATTTT
j_gene: TRBJ2-2; abundance: once; d_gene: TRBD2; v_gene: TRBV7-3; CDR3aa: CASSPNGGTGELFF; CDR3nt: TGTGCCAGCAGCCCAAACGGGGGGACCGGGGAGCTGTTTTTT
j_gene: TRBJ1-2; abundance: once; d_gene: TRBD1; v_gene: TRBV7-9; CDR3aa: CASSFGDREHNYGYTF; CDR3nt: TGTGCCAGCAGCTTTGGGGACAGGGAACACAACTATGGCTACACCTTC
j_gene: TRBJ1-5; abundance: NA; d_gene: NA; v_gene: TRBV19; CDR3aa: CASSNPQVYQPQHF; CDR3nt: TGTGCCAGTAGTAACCCTCAGGTCTATCAGCCCCAGCATTTT
j_gene: TRBJ2-7; abundance: NA; d_gene: TRBD1; v_gene: TRBV5-1; CDR3aa: CASSLEFGQGDNEQYF; CDR3nt: TGCGCCAGCAGCTTGGAGTTTGGACAGGGGGACAACGAGCAGTACTTC
j_gene: TRBJ2-7; abundance: NA; d_gene: TRBD1; v_gene: TRBV5-1; CDR3aa: CASSLEGQGSYEQYF; CDR3nt: TGCGCCAGCAGCTTGGAGGGACAGGGGTCCTACGAGCAGTACTTC
j_gene: TRBJ2-7; abundance: NA; d_gene: TRBD1; v_gene: TRBV11-3; CDR3aa: CASSPGQSYEQYF; CDR3nt: TGTGCCAGCAGCCCGGGACAGAGCTACGAGCAGTACTTC
j_gene: TRBJ2-3; abundance: NA; d_gene: TRBD1; v_gene: TRBV30; CDR3aa: CAWITGGTDTQYF; CDR3nt: TGTGCCTGGATCACAGGGGGCACAGATACGCAGTATTTT
j_gene: TRBJ2-1; abundance: NA; d_gene: TRBD2; v_gene: TRBV7-9; CDR3aa: CASSVAGLAGGPSNDEQFF; CDR3nt: TGTGCCAGCAGTGTAGCGGGACTAGCGGGAGGGCCGTCAAACGATGAGCAGTTCTTC
j_gene: TRBJ2-5; abundance: NA; d_gene: TRBD1; v_gene: TRBV4-2; CDR3aa: CASSPDRGGSETQYF; CDR3nt: TGTGCCAGCAGCCCTGACAGGGGTGGTTCGGAGACCCAGTACTTC
j_gene: TRBJ1-2; abundance: NA; d_gene: NA; v_gene: TRBV7-6; CDR3aa: CASSLIDSGSEGYTF; CDR3nt: TGTGCCAGCAGCCTAATTGACTCCGGGAGTGAAGGCTACACCTTC
j_gene: TRBJ2-3; abundance: NA; d_gene: NA; v_gene: TRBV15; CDR3aa: CATSSYPADTQYF; CDR3nt: TGTGCCACCAGCTCCTATCCGGCAGATACGCAGTATTTT
j_gene: TRBJ2-7; abundance: NA; d_gene: TRBD1; v_gene: TRBV2; CDR3aa: CASSETGAELTYEQYF; CDR3nt: TGTGCCAGCAGTGAGACAGGGGCCGAACTTACCTACGAGCAGTACTTC
j_gene: TRBJ2-3; abundance: NA; d_gene: TRBD1; v_gene: TRBV15; CDR3aa: CATSRGRTGSDTQYF; CDR3nt: TGTGCCACCAGCAGGGGCAGGACAGGGTCAGATACGCAGTATTTT
j_gene: TRBJ2-5; abundance: NA; d_gene: NA; v_gene: TRBV19; CDR3aa: CASTLGGDGEETQYF; CDR3nt: TGTGCCAGTACCTTGGGGGGAGATGGGGAAGAGACCCAGTACTTC
j_gene: TRBJ2-2; abundance: NA; d_gene: TRBD2; v_gene: TRBV5-8; CDR3aa: CASSSTSGRGAGELFF; CDR3nt: TGTGCCAGCAGCTCTACTAGCGGGAGAGGTGCCGGGGAGCTGTTTTTT
j_gene: TRBJ2-1; abundance: NA; d_gene: NA; v_gene: TRBV28; CDR3aa: CASVRQQISYNEQFF; CDR3nt: TGTGCCAGCGTTCGACAGCAAATCTCCTACAATGAGCAGTTCTTC
j_gene: TRBJ2-7; abundance: NA; d_gene: NA; v_gene: TRBV6-5; CDR3aa: CASSYTRGPLPEQYF; CDR3nt: TGTGCCAGCAGTTACACCAGAGGTCCACTACCCGAGCAGTACTTC
j_gene: TRBJ2-1; abundance: few; d_gene: NA; v_gene: TRBV7-9; CDR3aa: CASSPTGYNEQFF; CDR3nt: TGTGCCAGCAGCCCAACAGGGTACAATGAGCAGTTCTTC
j_gene: TRBJ1-2; abundance: NA; d_gene: NA; v_gene: TRBV4-1; CDR3aa: CASSQDSRRGYYGYTF; CDR3nt: TGCGCCAGCAGCCAAGATTCGCGTCGGGGATACTATGGCTACACCTTC
j_gene: TRBJ2-1; abundance: NA; d_gene: NA; v_gene: TRBV6-4; CDR3aa: CASSGASAGEQFF; CDR3nt: TGTGCCAGCAGTGGGGCTAGCGCAGGTGAGCAGTTCTTC
j_gene: TRBJ1-2; abundance: NA; d_gene: TRBD1; v_gene: TRBV30; CDR3aa: CAWRGQGANYGYTF; CDR3nt: TGTGCCTGGAGGGGACAGGGAGCTAACTATGGCTACACCTTC
j_gene: TRBJ2-1; abundance: once; d_gene: TRBD2; v_gene: TRBV9; CDR3aa: CASSPWAGGKGEQFF; CDR3nt: TGTGCCAGCAGCCCTTGGGCGGGAGGGAAGGGTGAGCAGTTCTTC
j_gene: TRBJ1-2; abundance: few; d_gene: NA; v_gene: TRBV28; CDR3aa: CASIDQGRYGYTF; CDR3nt: TGTGCCAGCATAGATCAGGGCCGGTATGGCTACACCTTC
j_gene: TRBJ2-1; abundance: few; d_gene: NA; v_gene: TRBV14; CDR3aa: CASSREWDYNEQFF; CDR3nt: TGTGCCAGCAGCCGGGAGTGGGACTACAATGAGCAGTTCTTC
j_gene: TRBJ2-7; abundance: NA; d_gene: TRBD1; v_gene: TRBV28; CDR3aa: CASSLPGTGLYEQYF; CDR3nt: TGTGCCAGCAGTTTGCCTGGGACAGGGCTGTACGAGCAGTACTTC
j_gene: TRBJ2-7; abundance: medium-sized; d_gene: NA; v_gene: TRBV19; CDR3aa: CASSSTGYEQYF; CDR3nt: TGTGCCAGTAGTTCGACAGGCTACGAGCAGTACTTC
j_gene: TRBJ1-1; abundance: NA; d_gene: NA; v_gene: TRBV13; CDR3aa: CASMGGPNTEAFF; CDR3nt: TGTGCCAGCATGGGAGGACCGAACACTGAAGCTTTCTTT
j_gene: TRBJ1-2; abundance: NA; d_gene: TRBD1; v_gene: TRBV4-3; CDR3aa: CASSPDSGTGYNYGYTF; CDR3nt: TGCGCCAGCAGCCCGGATTCCGGGACAGGTTATAACTATGGCTACACCTTC
j_gene: TRBJ2-7; abundance: NA; d_gene: NA; v_gene: TRBV9; CDR3aa: CASSPRDLLYEQYF; CDR3nt: TGTGCCAGCAGCCCCCGGGACTTACTCTACGAGCAGTACTTC
j_gene: TRBJ1-5; abundance: few; d_gene: TRBD1; v_gene: TRBV28; CDR3aa: CASSSPLGTGKDQPQHF; CDR3nt: TGTGCCAGCAGCTCACCACTCGGGACAGGCAAGGATCAGCCCCAGCATTTT
j_gene: TRBJ1-1; abundance: NA; d_gene: TRBD1; v_gene: TRBV25-1; CDR3aa: CASSEFQGATEAFF; CDR3nt: TGTGCCAGCAGTGAATTTCAGGGGGCCACTGAAGCTTTCTTT
j_gene: TRBJ2-7; abundance: NA; d_gene: NA; v_gene: TRBV9; CDR3aa: CASSARQAPYEQYF; CDR3nt: TGTGCCAGCAGCGCCCGACAGGCCCCCTACGAGCAGTACTTC
j_gene: TRBJ2-5; abundance: once; d_gene: TRBD2; v_gene: TRBV9; CDR3aa: CASSVGAGDQETQYF; CDR3nt: TGTGCCAGCAGCGTAGGGGCGGGAGACCAAGAGACCCAGTACTTC
j_gene: TRBJ1-5; abundance: NA; d_gene: NA; v_gene: TRBV6-4; CDR3aa: CASSDGGNQPQHF; CDR3nt: TGTGCCAGCAGTGACGGCGGAAATCAGCCCCAGCATTTT
j_gene: TRBJ1-1; abundance: NA; d_gene: NA; v_gene: TRBV27; CDR3aa: CASSLQGMNTEAFF; CDR3nt: TGTGCCAGCAGTTTACAGGGGATGAACACTGAAGCTTTCTTT
j_gene: TRBJ2-2; abundance: NA; d_gene: NA; v_gene: TRBV7-6; CDR3aa: CASTPSWGNNTGELFF; CDR3nt: TGTGCCAGCACCCCGAGTTGGGGCAACAACACCGGGGAGCTGTTTTTT
j_gene: TRBJ2-7; abundance: NA; d_gene: NA; v_gene: TRBV6-1; CDR3aa: CASIPPWGHEQYF; CDR3nt: TGTGCCAGCATCCCCCCGTGGGGCCACGAGCAGTACTTC
j_gene: TRBJ2-2; abundance: NA; d_gene: NA; v_gene: TRBV9; CDR3aa: CASSVGGTGELFF; CDR3nt: TGTGCCAGCAGCGTAGGAGGCACCGGGGAGCTGTTTTTT
j_gene: TRBJ2-5; abundance: NA; d_gene: TRBD2; v_gene: TRBV27; CDR3aa: CASNRLADQETQYF; CDR3nt: TGTGCCAGCAACAGACTAGCGGACCAAGAGACCCAGTACTTC
j_gene: TRBJ2-1; abundance: NA; d_gene: TRBD2; v_gene: TRBV15; CDR3aa: CATSRDLGTSNEQFF; CDR3nt: TGTGCCACCAGCAGAGATCTCGGGACTAGCAATGAGCAGTTCTTC
j_gene: TRBJ2-7; abundance: NA; d_gene: TRBD2; v_gene: TRBV5-1; CDR3aa: CASRSRPSGIYEQYF; CDR3nt: TGCGCCAGCAGGTCTAGGCCTAGCGGGATCTACGAGCAGTACTTC
j_gene: TRBJ2-7; abundance: NA; d_gene: TRBD1; v_gene: TRBV13; CDR3aa: CASSPYGDRGGAYEQYF; CDR3nt: TGTGCCAGCAGCCCGTACGGGGACAGGGGGGGAGCCTACGAGCAGTACTTC
j_gene: TRBJ2-1; abundance: NA; d_gene: NA; v_gene: TRBV6-5; CDR3aa: CASSPGSYNEQFF; CDR3nt: TGTGCCAGCAGCCCAGGATCCTACAATGAGCAGTTCTTC